Listed below are T cell receptor beta chains from one sample, sequenced in a study of blood T cells in healthy people across ages. MiXCR was run by TCRdb on the 5' RACE reads, yielding one entry per CDR3 protein. This sample has 550,000 to 800,000 distinct CDR3 sequences, with around 32% found just once. The sequenced sample was blood. These receptors were collected from a woman aged 80 or older in good health. Both conserved end residues are part of each CDR3. A D gene is named only where the DNA matches it firmly. Rows give clone size only sometimes, using once, few, many, or a class for an expanded clone.

j_call | d_call | v_call | clone_size | cdr3_aa | cdr3_nt
TRBJ2-7 | NA | TRBV6-5 | NA | CASSYGGPYYEQYF | TGTGCCAGCAGTTACGGGGGACCCTACTACGAGCAGTACTTC
TRBJ2-5 | TRBD2 | TRBV7-3 | many | CASSVSAGGQETQYF | TGTGCCAGCAGCGTCTCTGCGGGGGGCCAAGAGACCCAGTACTTC
TRBJ2-1 | TRBD2 | TRBV6-2/TRBV6-3 | NA | CASSYEASGLYNEQFF | TGTGCCAGCAGTTACGAGGCTAGCGGCTTATACAATGAGCAGTTCTTC
TRBJ1-5 | TRBD1 | TRBV7-3 | few | CASSPPPGQGYDQPQHF | TGTGCCAGCAGCCCCCCCCCGGGACAGGGATACGATCAGCCCCAGCATTTT
TRBJ2-7 | NA | TRBV7-7 | many | CASSPERYGEQYF | TGTGCTAGCAGCCCCGAAAGATATGGGGAGCAGTACTTC
TRBJ2-2 | NA | TRBV12-3/TRBV12-4 | few | CASSFGSLFTGELFF | TGTGCCAGCAGTTTCGGGTCCTTATTCACCGGGGAGCTGTTTTTT
TRBJ2-5 | NA | TRBV5-1 | NA | CASSFGAFASGQETQYF | TGCGCCAGCAGCTTCGGAGCATTTGCCAGCGGGCAAGAGACCCAGTACTTC
TRBJ1-6 | TRBD1 | TRBV30 | NA | CAWRTDRDRSPLHF | TGTGCCTGGAGGACGGACAGGGATAGGTCACCCCTCCACTTT
TRBJ2-3 | NA | TRBV12-3/TRBV12-4 | many | CASSFPIDTQYF | TGTGCCAGCAGTTTTCCGATAGATACGCAGTATTTT
TRBJ1-5 | NA | TRBV3-1 | once | CASSQDPPGKGQPQHF | TGTGCCAGCAGCCAAGATCCCCCAGGGAAGGGTCAGCCCCAGCATTTT
TRBJ2-7 | NA | TRBV10-3 | many | CAISLTEAGEQYF | TGTGCCATCAGTCTTACAGAGGCCGGCGAGCAGTACTTC
TRBJ2-4 | TRBD2 | TRBV7-3 | NA | CASSLTASGRRDRDIQYF | TGTGCCAGCAGCTTAACGGCTAGCGGGAGGAGGGATCGGGACATTCAGTACTTC
TRBJ1-2 | NA | TRBV12-3/TRBV12-4 | NA | CASSMNQGSYGYTF | TGTGCCAGCAGCATGAATCAGGGATCCTATGGCTACACCTTC